These 22 T cell receptor beta chains originate from one sample sequenced in a study of T cells after yellow fever vaccination. TCRdb re-analysed the 5' RACE reads in MiXCR, keeping a single row per CDR3 protein. The top ten hold approximately 0.87% of the sample, which has around 250,000 distinct CDR3 sequences, 6.9% seen once. The specimen comprised CD4+ T cells sorted from PBMCs, sampled 15 days after the yellow fever booster vaccination. The receptors here all came from a young man who received the YFV17D yellow fever vaccine.

A few counts support this clonotype. The chain recombines TRBV7-8 with TRBJ2-3; D may be TRBD2 (6 bases). This CDR3 has 16 residues. The germline V and J ends were trimmed by 2 bases and 0 bases, with 12 bases remaining between them. CDR1 and CDR2 (germline): SGHVS, FQNEAQ. CDR3 residues: CASSLHRDSSTDTQYF. DNA for the CDR3: TGTGCCAGCAGCTTACACCGGGACTCAAGCACAGATACGCAGTATTTT.

This clonotype was seen only a few times. This chain links TRBV12-3 or TRBV12-4 with TRBJ2-7, with 7 bases identical to TRBD2. The ends lost 7 bases at V and 0 bases at J; junction bases unmatched: 12. The CDR3 runs to 16 residues. This CDR3 is CASTNPRSGGSYEQYF. The CDR3 coding sequence is TGTGCCAGCACCAACCCCCGGTCGGGGGGCTCCTACGAGCAGTACTTC.

There are many counts of this clonotype. In DNA, the CDR3 is TGTGCCAGCAGTTTAGGCGACTCTCGGGCGGATGAGCAGTACTTC. Protein product: CASSLGDSRADEQYF. The J gene is TRBJ2-7, the V gene TRBV12-3 or TRBV12-4; D is undetermined. Trimming cost V 1 base and J 7 bases, with 17 bases left between them. The CDR3 runs to 15 residues.

V and J are TRBV14 and TRBJ1-1, with 7 bases lining up with TRBD1. Germline CDR1 reads SGHDN; CDR2 reads FVKESK. The CDR3 contains 13 residues. V gave up 3 bases and J gave up 11 bases; unmatched junction bases: 9. The CDR3, as DNA: TGTGCCAGCAGCCAGGAACGACAGGGTTTGGCTTTCTTT. Its protein is CASSQERQGLAFF.

This chain joins TRBV5-1 and TRBJ2-7; D call uncertain. Trimming shortened V by 0 bases and J by 5 bases, and 15 bases separated the two germline ends. Germline CDR1 SGHRS, CDR2 YFSETQ. There are 15 residues in the CDR3. The CDR3 DNA follows: TGCGCCAGCAGCTTGGGTAGGCAGTTCCTGGACGAGCAGTACTTC. Translation: CASSLGRQFLDEQYF.

This clonotype came up a few times. The chain is built from TRBV7-2 and TRBJ2-7; maybe TRBD1 (7 bases). V lost 2 bases, J lost 3 bases, and 20 bases lay in between. CDR1 is SGHTA, CDR2 FQGNSA, per germline. The length of the CDR3 is 17 residues. CDR3 nucleotides: TGTGCCAGCAGCTTACCCCAGGGGGGTAAATTCGTCTACGAGCAGTACTTC. Residues: CASSLPQGGKFVYEQYF.

This clonotype showed up just a few times. The V gene is TRBV7-2, the J gene TRBJ2-5; D not resolved. CDR3 length equals 13 residues. The V and J ends lost 5 bases and 2 bases respectively, with 9 bases between them. Per germline, CDR1 SGHTA and CDR2 FQGNSA. CDR3 DNA: TGTGCCAGCAGCCCCGTGCCTCAAGAGACCCAGTACTTC. Translation gives CASSPVPQETQYF.

This clonotype was observed at least ten times. The CDR3 DNA reads as TGTGCCAGCAGTCCTGGGAGGATTCCGCCAGATACGCAGTATTTT. Protein product: CASSPGRIPPDTQYF. V gene TRBV7-2 combines with J gene TRBJ2-3; a weak D match, TRBD2 (6 bases). CDR3 size: 15 residues. With 6 bases removed from V and 4 bases from J, the gap between germline ends came to 17 bases. Per the germline V gene, CDR1 is SGHTA and CDR2 is FQGNSA.

This clonotype was picked up a small number of times. The CDR3 bases are TGTGCCAGCAGCTCCCCGCCGAGGACTGAAGCTTTCTTT. Translated, it gives CASSSPPRTEAFF. This sequence joins TRBV5-8 and TRBJ1-1; D is undetermined. Germline V gene lookup returns CDR1 SGHTS and CDR2 YDEGEE. The CDR3 spans 13 residues. V was trimmed by 3 bases and J by 5 bases, leaving 11 bases between them.

This clonotype was seen a few times. The chain recombines TRBV12-3 or TRBV12-4 with TRBJ2-1; TRBD2 matches 8 bases. The CDR3 length is 15 residues. Losses at the gene ends were 5 bases for V and 5 bases for J; bases not matched to a gene: 8. The CDR3 DNA follows: TGTGCCAGCAGTACTAGCGGAGGAAATCACAATGAGCAGTTCTTC. Its protein is CASSTSGGNHNEQFF.

The sample holds a few counts of this clonotype. The genes are TRBV6-5 and TRBJ2-7, with D hard to call. The CDR3 length is 13 residues. Trimming stripped 4 bases from V and 1 base from J, with 8 bases between. CDR1 MNHEY and CDR2 SVGAGI come from the germline V gene. CDR3 DNA sequence: TGTGCCAGCAGTTCAGAAGCTTCCTACGAGCAGTACTTC. Protein product: CASSSEASYEQYF.

The genes are TRBV27 and TRBJ2-3; 9 bases agree with TRBD2. This CDR3 has 14 amino acids. Germline lookup yields CDR1 MNHEY and CDR2 SMNVEV (reference sequence). The junction had 8 bases not matched to a gene; V was cut back by 7 bases and J by 6 bases. The DNA of the CDR3 is TGTGCCAGCAAAATAGCGGGAGTTGTCGATACGCAGTATTTT. This codes for CASKIAGVVDTQYF.

This clonotype turned up a few times. V and J are TRBV20-1 and TRBJ2-7; no firm D call. V lost 3 bases and J 0 bases, leaving 9 bases between the germline ends. Germline V gives CDR1 DFQATT, CDR2 SNEGSKA (reference sequence). The CDR3 loop spans 13 amino acids. The CDR3 here is CSASFFSSYEQYF. CDR3 nucleotides: TGCAGTGCTAGCTTCTTCAGCTCCTACGAGCAGTACTTC.

This rearrangement joins TRBV6-2 or TRBV6-3 to TRBJ1-6, with no clear D. CDR1 is MNHEY, CDR2 SVGEGT, per germline. Trimming took 6 bases from V and 10 from J, leaving 13 bases between them. The CDR3 is 13 residues long. The CDR3 nucleotides read TGTGCCAGCAGCTCCACGGTCCGCTCACCCCTCCACTTT. Protein sequence: CASSSTVRSPLHF.

This clonotype was recorded at least ten times. The chain is built from TRBV5-1 and TRBJ1-1; 7 bases fit TRBD1. The J segment lost 0 bases and the V segment lost 4 bases, leaving 6 bases of the junction unmatched. Germline V gene data show CDR1 as SGHRS and CDR2 as YFSETQ. This CDR3 region has 15 residues. Here the CDR3 DNA reads TGCGCCAGCAGCCCGGGGACAGACATGAACACTGAAGCTTTCTTT. Translating gives CASSPGTDMNTEAFF.

This clonotype was found a few times. V is TRBV12-3 or TRBV12-4 and J is TRBJ2-1; 7 positions agree with TRBD2. This CDR3 spans 15 amino acids. After removal of 2 bases from V and 7 bases from J, the junction contained 8 bases not matched to a gene. CDR3 in amino acids: CASSLLGGKGNEQFF. The CDR3 bases are TGTGCCAGCAGTTTATTGGGGGGGAAGGGGAATGAGCAGTTCTTC.

The rearrangement uses TRBV7-3 and TRBJ2-1; 10 positions agree with TRBD2. CDR3 length: 16 residues. The trim removed 3 bases at V and 4 bases at J, leaving 6 bases unmatched. CDR1 SGHTA and CDR2 FQGTGA come from the germline V gene. CDR3 amino acids: CASSLTSGREYNEQFF. Here the CDR3 DNA reads TGTGCCAGCAGCTTGACTAGCGGGCGGGAATACAATGAGCAGTTCTTC.

There are a few counts of this clonotype. J is TRBJ2-7 and V is TRBV28, with unresolved D. The CDR3 length is 12 residues. Germline V CDR1 and CDR2: MDHEN, SYDVKM. V lost 5 bases to trimming and J lost 2 bases, with 7 bases between them. CDR3 sequence (DNA): TGTGCCAGCAGTACCACAACCTACGAGCAGTACTTC. The encoded protein is CASSTTTYEQYF.

The chain joins TRBV9 to TRBJ1-1; possible D gene TRBD1, 6 bases. V lost 4 bases and J lost 5, with 18 bases in between. The CDR3 contains 15 residues. The germline gives CDR1 SGDLS, CDR2 YYNGEE. The CDR3 region is CASSLEPGHWTEAFF. The CDR3 DNA reads as TGTGCCAGCAGCCTTGAGCCGGGACATTGGACTGAAGCTTTCTTT.

J is TRBJ1-6 and V is TRBV18; D gene unclear. From germline, CDR1 is KGHSH and CDR2 LQKENI. Trimming took off 2 bases at V and 9 bases at J, with 2 bases between the two ends. The CDR3 has 11 residues. The chain's CDR3 is CASSPGSPLHF. CDR3 bases: TGTGCCAGCTCACCAGGTTCACCCCTCCACTTT.

This clonotype was counted between two and nine times. This chain links TRBV7-8 with TRBJ2-7; 8 bases fit TRBD1. The trim removed 4 bases at V and 2 bases at J, leaving 7 bases unmatched. The CDR3 covers 15 residues. Germline assignment: CDR1 SGHVS and CDR2 FQNEAQ. CDR3 protein: CASSYTGTGAYEQYF. DNA for the CDR3: TGTGCCAGCAGCTATACCGGGACAGGAGCCTACGAGCAGTACTTC.

This clonotype was counted between two and nine times. The chain is built from TRBV5-1 and TRBJ2-2; 8 bases fit TRBD1. Trimming took 3 bases from V and 0 from J; bases not matched to a gene: 4. Germline V CDR1 and CDR2: SGHRS, YFSETQ. This CDR3 is 16 amino acids long. CDR3 amino acids: CASSSGDRPNTGELFF. The CDR3 region has the DNA TGCGCCAGCAGCTCGGGGGACAGGCCGAACACCGGGGAGCTGTTTTTT.